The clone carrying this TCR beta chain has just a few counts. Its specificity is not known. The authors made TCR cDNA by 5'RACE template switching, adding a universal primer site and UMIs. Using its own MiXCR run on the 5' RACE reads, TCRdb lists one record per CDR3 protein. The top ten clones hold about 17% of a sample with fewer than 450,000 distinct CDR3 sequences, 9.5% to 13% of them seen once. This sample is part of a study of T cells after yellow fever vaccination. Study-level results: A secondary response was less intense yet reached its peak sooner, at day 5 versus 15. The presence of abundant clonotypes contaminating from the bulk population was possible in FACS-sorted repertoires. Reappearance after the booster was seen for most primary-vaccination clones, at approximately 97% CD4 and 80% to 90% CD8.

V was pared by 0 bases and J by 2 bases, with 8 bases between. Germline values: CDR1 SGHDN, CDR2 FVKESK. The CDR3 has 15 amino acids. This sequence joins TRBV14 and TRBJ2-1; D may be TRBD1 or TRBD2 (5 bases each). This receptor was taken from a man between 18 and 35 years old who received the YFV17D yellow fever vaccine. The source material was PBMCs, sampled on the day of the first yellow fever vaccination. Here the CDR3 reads CASSQDGGPYNEQFF. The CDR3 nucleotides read TGTGCCAGCAGCCAAGATGGGGGTCCCTACAATGAGCAGTTCTTC.